These 5 T cell receptor beta chains share one sample of origin, sequenced in a study of control samples from healthy donors and cancer patients. The protocol was immunoSEQ multiplex PCR, while the TCRdb copy is restricted to in-frame clones and leaves out a portion. The data contain roughly 120,000 clones, around 91% of them singletons. Specimen: PBMCs. Receptor source: a woman aged 45-65 years with colorectal cancer.

The J gene is TRBJ1-1, the V gene TRBV6-6; unclear D gene. The germline V and J ends were trimmed by 8 bases and 1 base, with 20 bases remaining between them. The CDR3 is 16 residues long. Per the germline V gene, CDR1 is MNHNY and CDR2 is SVGAGI (reference sequence). CDR3 protein: CASHPSHRERNTEAFF. As DNA, the CDR3 is TGTGCCAGCCATCCCTCCCACCGCGAGAGGAACACTGAAGCTTTCTTT.

This chain joins TRBV3-1 (or the pseudogene TRBV3-2) and TRBJ1-3, with D unclear. The CDR3 spans 16 residues. Trimming stripped 2 bases from V and 4 bases from J, with 15 bases between. CDR1 is LGHDT and CDR2 is YNNKEL in the germline V gene (reference sequence). CDR3 in amino acids: CASSQSEGFHGNTIYF. Written as DNA, the CDR3 is TGTGCCAGCAGCCAATCGGAGGGTTTTCACGGAAACACCATATATTTT.

The V call is TRBV18, the J call TRBJ2-2; the D call may be TRBD1 or TRBD2 (5 bases each). V was cut by 3 bases and J by 2 bases, with 10 bases left in between. CDR3 length: 15 residues. In germline, CDR1 is KGHSH, CDR2 LQKENI. The chain's CDR3 is CASSPGTTNTGELFF. DNA for the CDR3: TGTGCCAGCTCACCCGGGACGACAAACACCGGGGAGCTGTTTTTT.

The J gene is TRBJ1-1, the V gene TRBV27; D is uncertain. V lost 6 bases to trimming and J lost 6 bases, with 17 bases between them. CDR1 MNHEY and CDR2 SMNVEV come from the germline V gene (reference sequence). The CDR3 extends over 14 amino acids. The CDR3 reads CASRPPGWRAEAFF. For the CDR3, the DNA is TGTGCCAGCAGGCCCCCGGGATGGAGGGCTGAAGCTTTCTTT.

The chain has TRBV15 and TRBJ2-5; 8 bases map to TRBD1. The trim removed 6 bases at V and 4 bases at J, leaving 10 bases unmatched. This CDR3 has 15 amino acids. CDR1 and CDR2 (germline): LNHNV, YYDKDF (reference sequence). CDR3 region: CATSPTRQGRETQYF. For the CDR3, the DNA is TGTGCCACCAGTCCGACGCGACAGGGGAGAGAGACCCAGTACTTC.